This passage covers 11 T cell receptor beta chains from one sample sequenced in a study of blood T cell repertoires in COVID-19. Profiled with immunoSEQ multiplex PCR; TCRdb holds only in-frame clones, not every one. The sample shows hundreds of thousands of clones, roughly 80% of them seen only once. The material sequenced was peripheral blood. These receptors all stem from a woman aged 40 to 55 with active or convalescent COVID-19.

This clone showed up just a few times. The CDR3: CASSSGTENTEAFF. CDR3 coding DNA: TGTGCCAGCAGCTCCGGGACAGAGAACACTGAAGCTTTCTTT. This chain links TRBV5-4 with TRBJ1-1; 7 bases fit TRBD1. Trimming at V came to 3 bases and at J to 1 base, leaving 3 bases not matched to a gene. The CDR3 is 14 amino acids. The V gene's germline CDR1 is SGHNT and CDR2 YYREEE (reference sequence).

This chain uses TRBV4-1 with TRBJ2-2; maybe TRBD2 (5 bases). CDR1 is MGHRA and CDR2 is YSYEKL in the germline V gene. CDR3 size: 16 residues. Trimming took 4 bases from V and 7 from J, leaving 19 bases between them. In DNA, the CDR3 is TGCGCCAGCAGCCGCGTAGTAACTAGTGCCGGCGGGGAGCTGTTTTTT. Amino acids: CASSRVVTSAGGELFF.

The chain couples TRBV10-3 to TRBJ1-4; D is perhaps TRBD1 (5 bases). This CDR3 has 12 amino acids. V lost 10 bases and J lost 6, with 12 bases in between. The germline gives CDR1 ENHRY, CDR2 SYGVKD. CDR3 sequence: CATTGDHEKLFF. The CDR3 DNA reads TGTGCCACTACAGGAGATCATGAAAAACTGTTTTTT.

The genes are TRBV5-6 and TRBJ1-5; 7 bases match TRBD1. This CDR3 has 14 residues. Germline CDR1 and CDR2: SGHDT and YYEEEE. V lost 3 bases and J lost 3; bases outside the gene matches: 3. The CDR3 DNA is TGTGCCAGCAGCTCACAGGGGTTCAATCAGCCCCAGCATTTT. Its translation: CASSSQGFNQPQHF.

V usage is TRBV29-1 and J usage is TRBJ2-1, with 14 bases identical to TRBD2. The CDR3 extends over 19 amino acids. Germline V gene sequence: CDR1 SQVTM, CDR2 ANQGSEA. Germline trimming cut 4 bases from V and 4 bases from J; bases unmatched to any gene: 15. CDR3 sequence (DNA): TGCAGCGTTGTGGGTAGACTAGCGGGGGGGCCTGAGGAGTACAATGAGCAGTTCTTC. It yields the protein CSVVGRLAGGPEEYNEQFF.

V gene TRBV7-6 combines with J gene TRBJ1-2; a weak D match, TRBD1 (5 bases). The germline V gene encodes CDR1 SGHVS and CDR2 FNYEAQ. This CDR3 comprises 13 residues. The V and J ends lost 4 bases and 8 bases respectively, with 14 bases between them. CDR3 DNA sequence: TGTGCCAGCAGCTCCAGAGCGGGGACGGGCTACACCTTC. It encodes CASSSRAGTGYTF.

In DNA form, the CDR3 reads TGTGCCAGCAGCCGGGGACAGGAGCCTTCCTACGAGCAGTACTTC. Its translation: CASSRGQEPSYEQYF. The J gene is TRBJ2-7, the V gene TRBV6-2 or TRBV6-3, with 8 bases lining up with TRBD1. Germline V CDR1 and CDR2: MNHEY, SVGEGT. Germline trimming cut 6 bases from V and 1 base from J; bases unmatched to any gene: 8. The CDR3 is 15 amino acids.

The rearrangement links TRBV18 to TRBJ2-2, with 10 positions matching TRBD1. V was clipped by 3 bases and J by 7 bases; unmatched bases: 8. Germline CDR1 reads KGHSH; CDR2 reads LQKENI. This CDR3 contains 16 residues. CDR3 sequence: CASSPEGQGFSGELFF. In nucleotides, the CDR3 is TGTGCCAGCTCACCGGAGGGACAGGGGTTCAGCGGGGAGCTGTTTTTT.

Only a few counts were recorded for this clone. V and J are TRBV5-1 and TRBJ1-2, with a weak D call TRBD1 (5 bases). V was clipped by 4 bases and J by 7 bases, with 11 bases between them. The CDR3 runs 12 residues. Germline CDR1 and CDR2: SGHRS and YFSETQ. CDR3 bases: TGCGCCAGCAGCCCGACAGTTGGTGGCTACACCTTC. This sequence encodes CASSPTVGGYTF.

The gene calls are TRBV5-1 and TRBJ2-2; 7 positions agree with TRBD2. The V gene end was trimmed by 2 bases and the J gene end by 6 bases; junction bases not matched to a gene: 4. In germline, CDR1 is SGHRS, CDR2 YFSETQ. The CDR3 covers 14 residues. CDR3 amino acids: CASSFGGLAGELFF. The CDR3 coding sequence is TGCGCCAGCAGCTTCGGGGGGTTGGCCGGGGAGCTGTTTTTT.

The chain combines TRBV4-2 with TRBJ2-5; D perhaps matches TRBD1 (5 bases). The CDR3 runs 17 residues. CDR1 is LGHNA and CDR2 is YNFKEQ in the germline V gene. Trimming left V 3 bases short and J 5 bases short, with 22 bases between. This CDR3 reads CASSQGFAAGPRETQYF. The DNA of the CDR3 is TGTGCCAGCAGCCAGGGGTTCGCTGCAGGGCCGAGGGAGACCCAGTACTTC.